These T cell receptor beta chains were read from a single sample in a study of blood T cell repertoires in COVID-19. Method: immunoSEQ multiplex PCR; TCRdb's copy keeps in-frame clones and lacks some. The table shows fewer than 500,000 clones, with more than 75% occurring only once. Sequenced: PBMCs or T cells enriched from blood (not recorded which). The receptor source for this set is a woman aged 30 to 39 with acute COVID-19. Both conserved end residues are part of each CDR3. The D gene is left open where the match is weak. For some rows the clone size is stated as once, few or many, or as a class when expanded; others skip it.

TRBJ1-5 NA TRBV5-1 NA CASSLHSNQPQHF TGCGCCAGCAGCTTGCATAGCAATCAGCCCCAGCATTTT
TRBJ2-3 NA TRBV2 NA CASRNRGGADTQYF TGTGCCAGCCGCAATAGGGGTGGCGCAGATACGCAGTATTTT
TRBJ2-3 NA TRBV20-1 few CSASVVYTDTQYF TGCAGTGCTAGTGTGGTCTACACAGATACGCAGTATTTT
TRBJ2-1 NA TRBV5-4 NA CASSFGSGEVYNEQFF TGTGCCAGCAGCTTTGGGTCGGGGGAAGTCTACAATGAGCAGTTCTTC
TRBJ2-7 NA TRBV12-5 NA CASERTVSSYEQYF TGTGCTAGTGAGAGGACAGTGAGCTCCTACGAGCAGTACTTC
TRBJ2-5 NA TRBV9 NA CASSPTVQETQYF TGTGCCAGCAGCCCGACAGTCCAAGAGACCCAGTACTTC
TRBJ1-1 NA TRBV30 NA CAWTGMNTEAFF TGTGCCTGGACAGGTATGAACACTGAAGCTTTCTTT
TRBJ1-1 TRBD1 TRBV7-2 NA CASSLVGQVNTEAFF TGTGCCAGCAGCTTAGTAGGACAGGTGAACACTGAAGCTTTCTTT
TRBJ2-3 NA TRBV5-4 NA CASSQQGSTDTQYF TGTGCCAGCAGCCAACAGGGATCCACAGATACGCAGTATTTT
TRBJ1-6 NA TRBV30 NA CAWTVGLLNSPLHF TGTGCCTGGACAGTCGGACTGCTTAATTCACCCCTCCACTTT
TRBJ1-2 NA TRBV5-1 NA CASSKGGNYGYTF TGCGCCAGCAGCAAGGGCGGGAACTATGGCTACACCTTC
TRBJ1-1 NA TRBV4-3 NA CASSQVLGSTEAFF TGCGCCAGCAGCCAAGTATTAGGGAGCACTGAAGCTTTCTTT
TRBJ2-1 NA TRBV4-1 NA CASSQGGRGNEQFF TGCGCCAGCAGCCAAGGGGGCCGTGGCAATGAGCAGTTCTTC
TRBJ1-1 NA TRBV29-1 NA CSVGQVMNTEAFF TGCAGCGTTGGACAGGTCATGAACACTGAAGCTTTCTTT
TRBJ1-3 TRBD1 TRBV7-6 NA CASSLGYPGQGSTIYF TGTGCCAGCAGCTTAGGGTATCCGGGACAGGGGTCTACCATATATTTT
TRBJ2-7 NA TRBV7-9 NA CASSLGLGSYEQYF TGTGCCAGCAGCTTAGGACTTGGGTCCTACGAGCAGTACTTC
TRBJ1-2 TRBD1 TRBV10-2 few CASTVSTGYLGYTF TGCGCCAGCACCGTATCGACAGGGTACCTAGGCTACACCTTC
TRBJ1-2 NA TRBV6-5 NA CASSYGGNYGYTF TGTGCCAGCAGTTACGGCGGTAACTATGGCTACACCTTC
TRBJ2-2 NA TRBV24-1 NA CATSGQGGFGELFF TGTGCCACCAGTGGCCAGGGAGGATTCGGGGAGCTGTTTTTT
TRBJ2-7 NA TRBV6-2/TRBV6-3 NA CASSYSLAAYEQYF TGTGCCAGCAGTTACTCTCTAGCTGCCTACGAGCAGTACTTC
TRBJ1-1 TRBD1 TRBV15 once CATSRSPGQGSAEAFF TGTGCCACCAGCAGAAGCCCGGGACAGGGATCCGCTGAAGCTTTCTTT
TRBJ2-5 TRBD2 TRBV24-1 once CATSALEGPSGKETQYF TGTGCCACCAGTGCCCTTGAGGGGCCTAGCGGGAAAGAGACCCAGTACTTC
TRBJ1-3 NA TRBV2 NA CASILTGTPIEGGNTIYF TGTGCCAGCATATTAACCGGGACTCCTATAGAGGGTGGAAACACCATATATTTT
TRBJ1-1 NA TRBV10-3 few CAPCFSEAFF TGTGCCCCGTGTTTTTCTGAAGCTTTCTTT
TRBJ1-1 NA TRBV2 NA CASSVMGPMHTEAFF TGTGCCAGCAGTGTGATGGGCCCGATGCACACTGAAGCTTTCTTT
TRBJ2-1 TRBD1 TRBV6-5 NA CASSQTGVVLDEQFF TGTGCCAGCAGTCAAACAGGGGTGGTCCTCGATGAGCAGTTCTTC
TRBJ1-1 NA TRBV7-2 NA CASSYKPIGGNTEAFF TGTGCCAGCAGCTACAAACCTATCGGGGGAAACACTGAAGCTTTCTTT